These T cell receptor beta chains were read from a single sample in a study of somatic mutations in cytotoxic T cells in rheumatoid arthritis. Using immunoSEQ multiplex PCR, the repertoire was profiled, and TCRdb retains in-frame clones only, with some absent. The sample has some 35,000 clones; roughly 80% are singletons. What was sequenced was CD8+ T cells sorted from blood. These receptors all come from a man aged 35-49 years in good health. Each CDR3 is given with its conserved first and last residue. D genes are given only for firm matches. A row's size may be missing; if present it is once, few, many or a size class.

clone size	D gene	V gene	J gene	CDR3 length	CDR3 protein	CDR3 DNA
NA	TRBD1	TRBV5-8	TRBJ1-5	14	CASSPGQGVTPQHF	TGTGCCAGCAGCCCGGGACAGGGAGTGACGCCCCAGCATTTT
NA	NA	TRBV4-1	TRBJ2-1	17	CASSQPTGPDPYNEQFF	TGCGCCAGCAGCCAGCCAACAGGGCCCGATCCCTACAATGAGCAGTTCTTC
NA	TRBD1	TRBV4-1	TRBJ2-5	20	CASSLVGAGQGGPMQETQYF	TGCGCCAGCAGCCTTGTGGGGGCGGGACAGGGGGGACCTATGCAAGAGACCCAGTACTTC
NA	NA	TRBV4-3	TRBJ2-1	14	CASSQDQVYNEQFF	TGCGCCAGCAGCCAAGATCAAGTGTACAATGAGCAGTTCTTC
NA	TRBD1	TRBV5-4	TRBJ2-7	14	CASSGTASRYEQYF	TGTGCCAGCAGCGGGACAGCCTCTCGTTACGAGCAGTACTTC
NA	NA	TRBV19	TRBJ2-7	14	CASSFGALSYEQYF	TGTGCCAGTAGTTTCGGGGCCCTCTCCTACGAGCAGTACTTC
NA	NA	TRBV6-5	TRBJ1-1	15	CASSYSARANTEAFF	TGTGCCAGCAGTTACTCGGCCAGGGCCAACACTGAAGCTTTCTTT
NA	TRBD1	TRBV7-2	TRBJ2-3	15	CASSLRDRATDTQYF	TGTGCCAGCAGCCTCAGGGACAGGGCCACAGATACGCAGTATTTT
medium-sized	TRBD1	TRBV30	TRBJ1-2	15	CAWSVGTGGVWGYTF	TGTGCCTGGAGTGTAGGGACAGGGGGCGTTTGGGGCTACACCTTC
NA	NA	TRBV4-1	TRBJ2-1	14	CASSHHTERNEQFF	TGCGCCAGCAGCCACCACACGGAGCGGAATGAGCAGTTCTTC
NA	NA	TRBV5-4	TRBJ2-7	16	CASSFEGGIWRYEQYF	TGTGCCAGCAGCTTCGAGGGGGGGATATGGCGGTACGAGCAGTACTTC
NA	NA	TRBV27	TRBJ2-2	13	CASSPRDTGELFF	TGTGCCAGCAGTCCTAGGGACACCGGGGAGCTGTTTTTT
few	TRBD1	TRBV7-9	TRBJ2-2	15	CASSRTGGSTGELFF	TGTGCCAGCAGCCGGACAGGGGGCAGCACCGGGGAGCTGTTTTTT
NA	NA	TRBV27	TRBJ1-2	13	CASSLGGSYGYTF	TGTGCCAGCAGTTTAGGGGGAAGCTATGGCTACACCTTC
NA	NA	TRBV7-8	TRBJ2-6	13	CASSQGGANVLTF	TGTGCCAGCAGCCAGGGGGGGGCCAACGTCCTGACTTTC
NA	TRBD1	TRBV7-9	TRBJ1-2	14	CASSPGGQGNGYTF	TGTGCCAGCAGCCCGGGGGGACAGGGTAATGGCTACACCTTC
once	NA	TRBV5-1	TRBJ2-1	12	CASSLGSNEQFF	TGCGCCAGCAGCTTGGGTAGCAATGAGCAGTTCTTC
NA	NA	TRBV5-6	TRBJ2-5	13	CASSNTREETQYF	TGTGCCAGCAGCAACACACGGGAAGAGACCCAGTACTTC
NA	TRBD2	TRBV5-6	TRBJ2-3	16	CASSLGGLAVTDTQYF	TGTGCCAGCAGCTTGGGGGGACTAGCGGTCACAGATACGCAGTATTTT
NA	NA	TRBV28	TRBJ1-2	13	CASSEGRSYGYTF	TGTGCCAGCTCAGAGGGGCGAAGCTATGGCTACACCTTC
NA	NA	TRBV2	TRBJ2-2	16	CASRGSRNTNTGELFF	TGTGCCAGCAGGGGGAGCAGGAACACGAACACCGGGGAGCTGTTTTTT
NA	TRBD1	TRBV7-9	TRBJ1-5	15	CASSAGTASNQPQHF	TGTGCCAGCAGCGCAGGGACAGCGAGCAATCAGCCCCAGCATTTT
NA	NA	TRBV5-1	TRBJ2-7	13	CASSSGPAYEQYF	TGCGCCAGCAGCTCTGGACCGGCTTACGAGCAGTACTTC
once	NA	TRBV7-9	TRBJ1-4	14	CASSSTGLEEKLFF	TGTGCCAGCAGCTCGACAGGCCTCGAGGAAAAACTGTTTTTT
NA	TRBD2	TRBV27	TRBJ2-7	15	CASSPSSGSSYEQYF	TGTGCCAGCAGTCCGTCGAGCGGGAGCTCCTACGAGCAGTACTTC
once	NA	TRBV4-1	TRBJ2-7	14	CASSQGLDSYEQYF	TGCGCCAGCAGCCAAGGACTAGATTCCTACGAGCAGTACTTC
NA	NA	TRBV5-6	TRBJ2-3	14	CASSLWLASDTQYF	TGTGCCAGCAGCTTGTGGCTAGCATCAGATACGCAGTATTTT
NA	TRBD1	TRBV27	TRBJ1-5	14	CASSFTGGYQPQHF	TGTGCCAGCAGTTTTACAGGGGGCTACCAGCCCCAGCATTTT
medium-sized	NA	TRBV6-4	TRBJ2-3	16	CASSVQQGGSTDTQYF	TGTGCCAGCAGTGTCCAACAGGGAGGTAGCACAGATACGCAGTATTTT
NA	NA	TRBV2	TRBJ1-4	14	CASRGGDYQEKLFF	TGTGCCAGCAGGGGGGGGGACTACCAGGAAAAACTGTTTTTT
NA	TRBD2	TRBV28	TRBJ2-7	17	CASSSHLISGRSYEQYF	TGTGCCAGCAGCTCTCACCTAATTAGCGGGAGATCCTACGAGCAGTACTTC
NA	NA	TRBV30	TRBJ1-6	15	CAWSVRVGEDSPLHF	TGTGCCTGGAGTGTACGGGTAGGGGAGGATTCACCCCTCCACTTT
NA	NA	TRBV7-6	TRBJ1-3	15	CASSLGTSAKDTIYF	TGTGCCAGCAGCTTAGGTACCAGCGCTAAGGACACCATATATTTT
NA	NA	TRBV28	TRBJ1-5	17	CASSHPSRVFSNQPQHF	TGTGCCAGCAGCCATCCATCTAGGGTCTTTAGCAATCAGCCCCAGCATTTT
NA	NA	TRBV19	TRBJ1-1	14	CASLPLHSNTEAFF	TGTGCCAGTCTTCCCTTGCATTCGAACACTGAAGCTTTCTTT
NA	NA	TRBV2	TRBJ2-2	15	CASSSGTLNTGELFF	TGTGCCAGCAGCTCAGGGACTTTGAACACCGGGGAGCTGTTTTTT
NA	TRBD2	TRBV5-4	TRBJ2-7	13	CASSWGTSWEQYF	TGTGCCAGCAGCTGGGGGACTAGTTGGGAGCAGTACTTC
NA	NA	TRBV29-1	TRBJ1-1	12	CSDGQQNTEAFF	TGCAGCGACGGACAACAGAACACTGAAGCTTTCTTT
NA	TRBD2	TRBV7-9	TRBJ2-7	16	CASRSASGEKYSEQYF	TGTGCCAGCAGATCTGCTAGCGGGGAGAAATATTCCGAGCAGTACTTC
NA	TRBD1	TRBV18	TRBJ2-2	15	CASSPFDRVAGELFF	TGTGCCAGCTCACCCTTCGACAGGGTGGCCGGGGAGCTGTTTTTT
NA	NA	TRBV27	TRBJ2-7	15	CASSLGTGVGNEQYF	TGTGCCAGCAGTTTAGGGACCGGGGTCGGAAACGAGCAGTACTTC
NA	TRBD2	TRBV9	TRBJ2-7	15	CASSVGIAGAYEQYF	TGTGCCAGCAGCGTAGGGATAGCGGGGGCCTACGAGCAGTACTTC
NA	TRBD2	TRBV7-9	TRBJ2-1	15	CASSLGGSAYNEQFF	TGTGCCAGCAGCTTAGGCGGGAGCGCCTACAATGAGCAGTTCTTC
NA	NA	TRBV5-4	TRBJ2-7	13	CASHSYTSYEQYF	TGTGCCAGCCATAGTTACACCTCCTACGAGCAGTACTTC
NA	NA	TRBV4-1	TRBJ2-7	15	CASSQDWPTSDEQYF	TGCGCCAGCAGCCAAGATTGGCCAACCTCGGACGAGCAGTACTTC
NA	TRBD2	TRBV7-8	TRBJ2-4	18	CASSLGRLAGIAKNIQYF	TGTGCCAGCAGCTTGGGGAGACTAGCGGGTATAGCCAAAAACATTCAGTACTTC
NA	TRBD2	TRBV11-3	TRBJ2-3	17	CASSLGGLAGRTDTQYF	TGTGCCAGCAGCTTAGGGGGACTAGCGGGACGCACAGATACGCAGTATTTT
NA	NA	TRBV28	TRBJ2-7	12	CASSDGAYEQYF	TGTGCCAGCAGTGATGGGGCGTACGAGCAGTACTTC
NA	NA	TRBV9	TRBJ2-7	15	CASSVDVGSSYEQYF	TGTGCCAGCAGCGTAGATGTCGGGAGCTCCTACGAGCAGTACTTC
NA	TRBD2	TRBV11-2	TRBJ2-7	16	CASSLVAGGPSYEQYF	TGTGCCAGCAGCTTAGTAGCGGGAGGGCCTAGCTACGAGCAGTACTTC
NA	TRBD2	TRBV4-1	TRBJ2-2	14	CASRRGGNTGELFF	TGCGCCAGCAGACGCGGGGGGAACACCGGGGAGCTGTTTTTT